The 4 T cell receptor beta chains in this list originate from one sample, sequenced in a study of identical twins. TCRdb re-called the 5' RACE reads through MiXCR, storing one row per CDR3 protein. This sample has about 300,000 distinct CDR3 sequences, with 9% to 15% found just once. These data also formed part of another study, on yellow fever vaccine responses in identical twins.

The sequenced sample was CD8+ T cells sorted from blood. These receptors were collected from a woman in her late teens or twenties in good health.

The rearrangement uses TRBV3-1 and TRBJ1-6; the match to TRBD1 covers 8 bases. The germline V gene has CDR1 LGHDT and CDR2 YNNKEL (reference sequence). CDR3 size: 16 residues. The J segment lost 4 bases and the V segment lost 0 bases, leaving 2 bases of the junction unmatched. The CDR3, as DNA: TGTGCCAGCAGCCAAGAAGGACAGGGATATAATTCACCCCTCCACTTT. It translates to CASSQEGQGYNSPLHF.

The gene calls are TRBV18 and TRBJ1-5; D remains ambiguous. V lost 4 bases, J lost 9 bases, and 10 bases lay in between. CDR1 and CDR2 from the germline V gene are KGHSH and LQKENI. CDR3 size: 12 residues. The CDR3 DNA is TGTGCCAGCTCACTTCTAGGGAGGCCCCAGCATTTT. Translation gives CASSLLGRPQHF.

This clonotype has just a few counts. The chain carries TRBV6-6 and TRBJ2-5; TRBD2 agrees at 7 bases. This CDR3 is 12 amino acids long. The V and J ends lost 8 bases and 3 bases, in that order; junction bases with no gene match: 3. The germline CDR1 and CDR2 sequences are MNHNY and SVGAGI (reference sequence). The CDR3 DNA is TGTGCCAGCTTGGGGGGGGAAGAGACCCAGTACTTC. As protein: CASLGGEETQYF.

The CDR3 here is CASSLTGGYSNQPQHF. DNA of the CDR3: TGTGCCAGCAGTCTTACAGGGGGATATAGCAATCAGCCCCAGCATTTT. The chain combines TRBV27 with TRBJ1-5; TRBD1 agrees at 8 bases. The CDR3 spans 16 residues. Germline V gene data show CDR1 as MNHEY and CDR2 as SMNVEV (reference sequence). J was trimmed by 0 bases and V by 5 bases; bases with no gene match: 6.